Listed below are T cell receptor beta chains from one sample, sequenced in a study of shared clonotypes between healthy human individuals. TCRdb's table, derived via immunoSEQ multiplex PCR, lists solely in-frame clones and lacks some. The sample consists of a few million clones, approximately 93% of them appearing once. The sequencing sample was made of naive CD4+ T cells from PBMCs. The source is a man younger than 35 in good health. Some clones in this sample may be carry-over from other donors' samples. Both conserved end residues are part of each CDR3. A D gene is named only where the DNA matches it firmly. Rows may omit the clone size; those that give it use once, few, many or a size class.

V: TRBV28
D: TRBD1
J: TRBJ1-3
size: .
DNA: TGTGCCAGCAGGCTAGGGGGCGCGTCTGGAAACACCATATATTTT
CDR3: CASRLGGASGNTIYF

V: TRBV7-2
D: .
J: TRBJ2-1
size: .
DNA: TGTGCCAGCAGCTTAGCGGCGGGGTCCTCCTACAATGAGCAGTTCTTC
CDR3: CASSLAAGSSYNEQFF

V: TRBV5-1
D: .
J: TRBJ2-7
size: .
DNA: TGCGCCAGCAGCGCAGAGGGTTACGAGCAGTACTTC
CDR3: CASSAEGYEQYF

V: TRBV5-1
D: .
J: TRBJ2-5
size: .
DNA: TGCGCCAGCAGCTTGGCGGTCGGGATGGTCAAAGAGACCCAGTACTTC
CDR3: CASSLAVGMVKETQYF

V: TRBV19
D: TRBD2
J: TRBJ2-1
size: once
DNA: TGTGCCAGTAGTAGGGCGGGAGGGCCTATGAATGAGCAGTTCTTC
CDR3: CASSRAGGPMNEQFF

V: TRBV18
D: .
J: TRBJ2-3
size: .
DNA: TGTGCCAGCTCACCAAGAGGCCTGAGCACAGATACGCAGTATTTT
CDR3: CASSPRGLSTDTQYF

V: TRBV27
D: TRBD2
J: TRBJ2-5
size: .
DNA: TGTGCCAGCAGTTTAGGTAGCGGGAGGGCAGAGACCCAGTACTTC
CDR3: CASSLGSGRAETQYF

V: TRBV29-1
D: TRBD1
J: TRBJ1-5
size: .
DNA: TGCAGCGTTGTAAAGGGGGCTGGTCAGCCCCAGCATTTT
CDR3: CSVVKGAGQPQHF

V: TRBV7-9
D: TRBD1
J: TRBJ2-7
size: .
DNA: TGTGCCAGCAGCTCGGACAGGTGGACCTACGAGCAGTACTTC
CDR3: CASSSDRWTYEQYF

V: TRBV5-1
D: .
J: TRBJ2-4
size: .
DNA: TGCGCCAGCAGCTTGGCCCCCGGGAACAACATTCAGTACTTC
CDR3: CASSLAPGNNIQYF

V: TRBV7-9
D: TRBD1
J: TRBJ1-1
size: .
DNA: TGTGCCAGCAGCTTACAGGGGGAGGACACTGAAGCTTTCTTT
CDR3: CASSLQGEDTEAFF

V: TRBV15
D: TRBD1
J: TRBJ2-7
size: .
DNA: TGTGCCACCACCGCTACGGACAGGAACTACGAGCAGTACTTC
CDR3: CATTATDRNYEQYF

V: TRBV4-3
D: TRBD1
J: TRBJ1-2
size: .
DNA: TGCGCCAGCAGCCAAGGACAGGGCTATGGCTACACCTTC
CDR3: CASSQGQGYGYTF

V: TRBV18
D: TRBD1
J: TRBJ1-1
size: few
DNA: TGTGCCAGCTCATCCACAGGGGGTCGTACTGAAGCTTTCTTT
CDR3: CASSSTGGRTEAFF

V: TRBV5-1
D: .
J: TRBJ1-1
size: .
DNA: TGCGCCAGCAGCTTCAATATGAACACTGAAGCTTTCTTT
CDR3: CASSFNMNTEAFF

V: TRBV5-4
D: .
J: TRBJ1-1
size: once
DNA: TGTGCCAGCAGCTCACTCGGCAATGAAGCTTTCTTT
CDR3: CASSSLGNEAFF

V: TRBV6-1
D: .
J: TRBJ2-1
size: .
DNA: TGTGCCAGCAGGCCCGGGACCGACTTCTACAATGAGCAGTTCTTC
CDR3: CASRPGTDFYNEQFF

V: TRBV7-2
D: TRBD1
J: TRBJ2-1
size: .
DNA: TGTGCCAGCAGCCCCCACCAACGACAGACAGGGGGCCGTTACAATGAGCAGTTCTTC
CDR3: CASSPHQRQTGGRYNEQFF

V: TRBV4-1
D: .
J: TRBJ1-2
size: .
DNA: TGCGCCAGCAGCTGGTCAGGGGTGGACTATGGCTACACCTTC
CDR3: CASSWSGVDYGYTF

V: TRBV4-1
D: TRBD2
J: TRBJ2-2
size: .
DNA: TGCGCCAGCAGCCAAGAAGCGGGAGTTACCGGGGAGCTGTTTTTT
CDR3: CASSQEAGVTGELFF

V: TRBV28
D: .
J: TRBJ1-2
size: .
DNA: TGTGCCAGCACCCCGGGGGGCGGCTACACCTTC
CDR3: CASTPGGGYTF

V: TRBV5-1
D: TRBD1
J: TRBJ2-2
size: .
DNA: TGCGCCAGCAGCCGGGACAGGGGATCCACCGGGGAGCTGTTTTTT
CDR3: CASSRDRGSTGELFF

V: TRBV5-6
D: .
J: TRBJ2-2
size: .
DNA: TGTGCCAGCAGCCGGGCCCCGGACACCGGGGAGCTGTTTTTT
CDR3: CASSRAPDTGELFF

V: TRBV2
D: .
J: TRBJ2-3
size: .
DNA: TGTGCCAGCATAAGGACAAGCACAGATACGCAGTATTTT
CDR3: CASIRTSTDTQYF

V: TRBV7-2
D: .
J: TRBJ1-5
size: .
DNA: TGTGCCAGCAGCTGGGGAAATAGCAATCAGCCCCAGCATTTT
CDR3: CASSWGNSNQPQHF

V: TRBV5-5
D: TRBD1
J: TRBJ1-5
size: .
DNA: TGTGCCAGCAGCTCTAGGACAGGGGCAGGGGATCAGCCCCAGCATTTT
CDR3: CASSSRTGAGDQPQHF

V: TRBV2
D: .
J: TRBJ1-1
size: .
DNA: TGTGCCAGCAGCGCCAGCCTAATGAACACTGAAGCTTTCTTT
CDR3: CASSASLMNTEAFF

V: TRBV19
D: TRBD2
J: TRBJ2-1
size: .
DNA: TGTGCCACTCAAAGGGAGGGGCGCTATGAGCAGTTCTTC
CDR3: CATQREGRYEQFF

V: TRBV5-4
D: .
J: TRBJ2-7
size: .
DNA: TGTGCCAGCAATATGGGCCCCCACGAGCAGTACTTC
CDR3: CASNMGPHEQYF

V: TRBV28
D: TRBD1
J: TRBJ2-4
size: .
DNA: TGTGCCAGCAGACCGGTCGGGACAGTAGCCAAAAACATTCAGTACTTC
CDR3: CASRPVGTVAKNIQYF

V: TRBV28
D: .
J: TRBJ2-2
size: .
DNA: TGTGCCAGCAAAAGTGCACCGAACACCGGGGAGCTGTTTTTT
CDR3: CASKSAPNTGELFF

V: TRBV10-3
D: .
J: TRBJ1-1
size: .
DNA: TGTGCCATCAGTGAGAACGAGATCAGCGCTGAAGCTTTCTTT
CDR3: CAISENEISAEAFF

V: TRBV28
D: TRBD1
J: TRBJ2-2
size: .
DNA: TGTGCCAGCAGTTTTTTTGGGACAGGACTAACGAACACCGGGGAGCTGTTTTTT
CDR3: CASSFFGTGLTNTGELFF

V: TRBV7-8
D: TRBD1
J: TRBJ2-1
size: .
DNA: TGTGCCAGCAGCCCTGGTGAGACAGGGGGTGAGCAGTTCTTC
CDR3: CASSPGETGGEQFF

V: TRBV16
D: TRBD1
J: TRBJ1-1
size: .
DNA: TGTGCCAGCAGCCAATCGGCTCACAGGGGCTCGGCCGAAGCTTTCTTT
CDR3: CASSQSAHRGSAEAFF

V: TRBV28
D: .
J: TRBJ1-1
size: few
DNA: TGTGCCAGCAGTTTACTCACCTTGGGAGCTTTCTTT
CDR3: CASSLLTLGAFF

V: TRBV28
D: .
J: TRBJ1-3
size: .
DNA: TGTGCCAGCAGGCCTGGGACCATCTCTGGGAACACCATATATTTT
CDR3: CASRPGTISGNTIYF

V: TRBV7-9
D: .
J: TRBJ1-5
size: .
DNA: TGTGCCAGCAGCTTAGGCCAGGGGTTAAATCAGCCCCAGCATTTT
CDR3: CASSLGQGLNQPQHF

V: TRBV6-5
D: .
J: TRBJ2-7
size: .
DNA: TGTGCCAGCAGTTGGCGAGTCCCTAACGAGCAGTACTTC
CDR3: CASSWRVPNEQYF

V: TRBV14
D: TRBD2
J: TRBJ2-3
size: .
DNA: TGTGCCAGCAGTCCCGGGACTACCCGCACAGATACGCAGTATTTT
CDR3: CASSPGTTRTDTQYF

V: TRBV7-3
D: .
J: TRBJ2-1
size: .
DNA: TGTGCCAGCAGCTCCACCTCGGGGGGCCGAGAGCAGTTCTTC
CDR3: CASSSTSGGREQFF

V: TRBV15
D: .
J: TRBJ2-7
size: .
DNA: TGTGCCACCAGCACCTCCAGGGTTCACAGGGTATACGAGCAGTACTTC
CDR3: CATSTSRVHRVYEQYF

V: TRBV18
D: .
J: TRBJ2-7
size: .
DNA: TGTGCCAGCTCACCCGGACAGTCATACTACGAGCAGTACTTC
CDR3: CASSPGQSYYEQYF

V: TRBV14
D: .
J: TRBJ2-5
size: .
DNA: TGTGCCAGCAGCCATACTGATAAGGTGACCCAGTACTTC
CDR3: CASSHTDKVTQYF

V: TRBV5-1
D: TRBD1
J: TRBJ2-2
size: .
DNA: TGCGCCAGCAGCTTGGACAGGGGGGCCGGGGAGCTGTTTTTT
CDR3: CASSLDRGAGELFF

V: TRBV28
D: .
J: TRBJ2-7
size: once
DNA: TGTGCCAGCAGTACCCCTCAGAGACGCTCCTACGAGCAGTACTTC
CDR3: CASSTPQRRSYEQYF

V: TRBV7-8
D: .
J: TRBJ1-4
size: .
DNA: TGTGCCAGCAGCCCGGCTACTGAAGCAACTAATGAAAAACTGTTTTTT
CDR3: CASSPATEATNEKLFF

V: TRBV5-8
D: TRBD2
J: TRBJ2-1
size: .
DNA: TGTGCCAGCAGCTTTACCGGGACTAGCCGTTACAATGAGCAGTTCTTC
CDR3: CASSFTGTSRYNEQFF

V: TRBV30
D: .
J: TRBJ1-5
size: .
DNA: TGTGCCTGGGCCGGGGGGCCGAGGCAGCCCCAGCATTTT
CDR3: CAWAGGPRQPQHF

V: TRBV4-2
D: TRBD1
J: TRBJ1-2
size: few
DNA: TGTGCCAGCAGCCAAGAAGGGAGACAGGGCGGGGGCTACACCTTC
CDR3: CASSQEGRQGGGYTF

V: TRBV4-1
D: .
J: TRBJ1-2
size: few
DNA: TGCGCCAGCACCCGGGGGACGGAGAAATCTTATGGCTACACCTTC
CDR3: CASTRGTEKSYGYTF

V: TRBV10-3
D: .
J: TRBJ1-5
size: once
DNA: TGTGCCATCAGTGGGGGGGGTTGGAATCAGCCCCAGCATTTT
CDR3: CAISGGGWNQPQHF

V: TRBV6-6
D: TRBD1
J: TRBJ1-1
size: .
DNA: TGTGCCAGCAGTTACTCTGGACAGGGGAACACTGAAGCTTTCTTT
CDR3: CASSYSGQGNTEAFF

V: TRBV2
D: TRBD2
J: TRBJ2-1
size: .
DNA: TGTGCCAGCAGTGAACGGGTTAGCGGGAGTCCACGATACAATGAGCAGTTCTTC
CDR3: CASSERVSGSPRYNEQFF

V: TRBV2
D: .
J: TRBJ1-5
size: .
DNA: TGTGCCAGCAGTGAGGAAACCCTCCGTACTCAGCCCCAGCATTTT
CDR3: CASSEETLRTQPQHF